The TCR beta chain described here comes from a study of blood T cells in healthy people across ages. The second PCR ran about 6 to 12 cycles with a sample-barcoded 5' primer and J-beta primers. Every single cDNA molecule received a tag from a template-switch adaptor with 12 random nucleotides. TCRdb re-derived calls from the 5' RACE reads in MiXCR, one entry per CDR3 protein. Of more than 800,000 distinct CDR3 sequences in the sample, around 30% are singletons; the top ten hold 17%. Germline CDR1 reads LNHNV; CDR2 reads YYDKDF (reference sequence). CDR3 length equals 16 residues. V was shortened by 0 bases and J by 8 bases, with 16 bases between the two germline ends. This clonotype came up a few times.

The V and J genes are TRBV15 and TRBJ1-4; the D is unclear. The receptor's source is an elderly woman in good health. The sample comprised blood. The CDR3 DNA is TGTGCCACCAGCAGAGAACCGGTGATAAGGGCCGAAAAACTGTTTTTT. The encoded protein is CATSREPVIRAEKLFF.